The rows below give T cell receptor beta chains drawn from one sample of a study of blood T cell repertoires in COVID-19. Some clones are missing from TCRdb's copy, which holds only in-frame ones; the method was immunoSEQ multiplex PCR. Of some 180,000 clones detected, roughly 80% appear once; the ten largest clones hold over 13%. The sequencing input was PBMCs or T cells enriched from blood (not recorded which). The source is a man in his sixties who had been exposed to COVID-19. The CDR3 runs from the conserved cysteine through the conserved F or W. A D gene is named only where the DNA matches it firmly. Clone size is stated in some rows and not others, as once, few, many or a class when expanded.

>TRBJ2-3|-|TRBV11-2|-
CASSRGSGTDTQYF
TGTGCCAGCTCCCGGGGTAGCGGCACAGATACGCAGTATTTT
>TRBJ2-5|TRBD2|TRBV11-2|-
CASSLGFSGSRRETQYF
TGTGCCAGCAGCTTGGGATTTAGCGGGTCAAGGAGGGAGACCCAGTACTTC
>TRBJ1-2|-|TRBV7-2|-
CASSLARRGLNGYTF
TGTGCCAGCAGCTTAGCGAGGAGGGGTTTGAATGGCTACACCTTC
>TRBJ1-4|-|TRBV11-2|-
CASSFPRANEKLFF
TGTGCCAGCAGCTTCCCGAGGGCTAATGAAAAACTGTTTTTT
>TRBJ2-6|-|TRBV7-3|-
CASSLIPGSGANVLTF
TGTGCCAGCAGCTTAATCCCGGGGTCTGGGGCCAACGTCCTGACTTTC
>TRBJ1-1|-|TRBV3-1/TRBV3-2|few
CASSQEGGGTEAFF
TGTGCCAGCAGCCAAGAAGGCGGAGGCACTGAAGCTTTCTTT
>TRBJ1-6|TRBD1|TRBV4-3|-
CASSQRTGNSPLHF
TGCGCCAGCAGCCAGAGGACAGGGAACTCACCCCTCCACTTT
>TRBJ1-2|-|TRBV19|-
CASSIDLPMRYTF
TGTGCCAGTAGTATAGATCTACCCATGCGCTACACCTTC
>TRBJ1-6|TRBD1|TRBV30|many
CAWSGDRSNSPLHF
TGTGCCTGGAGTGGGGACAGGAGCAATTCACCCCTCCACTTT
>TRBJ2-7|TRBD2|TRBV5-1|-
CASRLAGSYEQYF
TGCGCCAGCAGGCTAGCGGGATCCTACGAGCAGTACTTC
>TRBJ2-1|-|TRBV5-1|-
CASSRDYNEQFF
TGCGCCAGCAGCCGGGATTACAATGAGCAGTTCTTC
>TRBJ2-7|-|TRBV30|-
CAWSVGGASGEQYF
TGTGCCTGGAGTGTGGGGGGGGCGTCCGGCGAGCAGTACTTC
>TRBJ2-3|-|TRBV7-9|-
CASSLGREDGASTDTQYF
TGTGCCAGCAGCTTAGGCAGGGAGGACGGGGCTAGCACAGATACGCAGTATTTT
>TRBJ1-5|TRBD1|TRBV7-2|few
CASSPGTGDNQPQHF
TGTGCCAGCAGCCCCGGGACAGGGGACAATCAGCCCCAGCATTTT
>TRBJ1-4|-|TRBV5-6|-
CASSLKQATNEKLFF
TGTGCCAGCAGCTTGAAACAGGCAACTAATGAAAAACTGTTTTTT
>TRBJ1-6|TRBD1|TRBV18|-
CASSNRGGDSPLHF
TGTGCCAGCTCAAACAGGGGAGGAGACTCACCCCTCCACTTT
>TRBJ2-5|-|TRBV4-2|few
CASSPRPNAGETQYF
TGTGCCAGCAGCCCCAGACCGAACGCGGGAGAGACCCAGTACTTC
>TRBJ2-4|-|TRBV4-3|-
CASSHTTGNIQYF
TGCGCCAGCAGCCACACCACAGGGAACATTCAGTACTTC
>TRBJ2-7|TRBD1|TRBV29-1|-
CSVVVAGGLAEQYF
TGCAGCGTTGTAGTGGCAGGGGGTCTTGCCGAGCAGTACTTC
>TRBJ1-5|-|TRBV7-2|-
CASSQWTLNQPQHF
TGTGCCAGCAGCCAATGGACACTAAATCAGCCCCAGCATTTT
>TRBJ2-3|TRBD2|TRBV27|-
CASSLGGGTDTQYF
TGTGCCAGCAGTTTGGGGGGGGGCACAGATACGCAGTATTTT
>TRBJ2-5|TRBD1|TRBV2|-
CASSAGQGKKTQYF
TGTGCCAGCAGTGCGGGACAGGGTAAGAAGACCCAGTACTTC
>TRBJ1-4|-|TRBV30|-
CAWRQGNNEKLFF
TGTGCCTGGAGGCAGGGAAATAATGAAAAACTGTTTTTT
>TRBJ1-1|-|TRBV7-3|-
CASSLGLPGNTEAFF
TGTGCCAGCAGCCTTGGACTTCCCGGGAACACTGAAGCTTTCTTT
>TRBJ1-2|-|TRBV7-2|-
CASSAYRANYGYTF
TGTGCCAGCAGCGCCTACAGGGCTAACTATGGCTACACCTTC
>TRBJ2-7|-|TRBV28|-
CASIPPGSVDEQYF
TGTGCCAGCATTCCCCCGGGTTCGGTAGACGAGCAGTACTTC
>TRBJ1-5|-|TRBV5-6|-
CASSFDGRQQPQHF
TGTGCCAGCAGTTTCGACGGGAGGCAACAGCCCCAGCATTTT
>TRBJ2-7|TRBD1|TRBV7-2|-
CASSSRTGTYEQYF
TGTGCCAGCAGCTCCCGGACAGGGACCTACGAGCAGTACTTC
>TRBJ1-3|TRBD1|TRBV28|-
CASSSPLGQGRNTIYF
TGTGCCAGCAGTTCCCCGCTCGGACAGGGGAGAAACACCATATATTTT
>TRBJ1-1|-|TRBV27|-
CASSPHGGYTEAFF
TGTGCCAGCAGTCCCCACGGCGGATACACTGAAGCTTTCTTT
>TRBJ2-7|TRBD2|TRBV3-1/TRBV3-2|-
CASSQERLADYEQYF
TGTGCCAGCAGCCAAGAACGACTAGCGGATTACGAGCAGTACTTC
>TRBJ1-4|TRBD1|TRBV30|-
CAWSSGTATNEKLFF
TGTGCCTGGAGTTCTGGGACAGCAACTAATGAAAAACTGTTTTTT